Following are 6 T cell receptor beta chains from one sample sequenced in a study of shared clonotypes between healthy human individuals. TCRdb's table, derived via immunoSEQ multiplex PCR, lists solely in-frame clones and lacks some. This sample has 2 million to 2.5 million clones; approximately 95% occur once, and the top ten carry more than 0.1%. The sample consisted of naive CD4+ T cells sorted from blood. Subset given: CD45RA+ positively selected. The receptors stem from a man younger than 30 in good health.

The chain recombines TRBV25-1 with TRBJ1-1; 8 bases agree with TRBD1. CDR1 is MGHDK and CDR2 is SYGVNS in the germline V gene. V lost 5 bases to trimming and J lost 4 bases; unmatched junction nucleotides: 6. CDR3 length equals 14 residues. In DNA, the CDR3 is TGTGCCAGCAGTCTTACAGGGGGTCCCACTGAAGCTTTCTTT. Protein product: CASSLTGGPTEAFF.

The chain employs TRBV7-2 and TRBJ1-6; D may be TRBD1 (6 bases). V was clipped by 4 bases and J by 3 bases, with 16 bases between them. Germline values: CDR1 SGHTA, CDR2 FQGNSA. The CDR3 runs to 17 residues. The CDR3 sequence: CASSYDPQGYYNSPLHF. The CDR3 region has the DNA TGTGCCAGCAGCTACGACCCACAGGGCTACTATAATTCACCCCTCCACTTT.

Worth noting for this clone: Other DNA sequences from this sample encode an identical CDR3 as well. The J gene is TRBJ1-1, the V gene TRBV6-5, with no clear D. From germline, CDR1 is MNHEY and CDR2 SVGAGI. CDR3 length: 14 residues. V was clipped by 0 bases and J by 1 base, with 6 bases between them. CDR3 region: CASSYSKGNTEAFF. The DNA of the CDR3 is TGTGCCAGCAGTTACTCAAAAGGGAACACTGAAGCTTTCTTT.

The chain combines TRBV7-2 with TRBJ1-3; the match to TRBD1 covers 8 bases. CDR3 length: 16 residues. Germline assignment: CDR1 SGHTA and CDR2 FQGNSA. The J segment lost 4 bases and the V segment lost 2 bases, leaving 7 bases of the junction unmatched. The CDR3: CASSLFQGAAGNTIYF. The CDR3, as DNA: TGTGCCAGCAGCTTATTCCAGGGGGCGGCAGGAAACACCATATATTTT.

Written as DNA, the CDR3 is TGTGCCTGGAAACCCGGACACTACAATGAGCAGTTCTTC. This translates into CAWKPGHYNEQFF. J is TRBJ2-1 and V is TRBV30; maybe TRBD1 (5 bases). Deletions cut 4 bases from V and 3 bases from J, with 10 bases between. In germline, CDR1 is GTSNPN, CDR2 SVGIG (reference sequence). This CDR3 is 13 amino acids long.

As concerns this clone: A clone one base away is much larger, so this may be a read error. The identical CDR3 is also encoded by other nucleotide sequences in the sample. The chain combines TRBV5-1 with TRBJ1-2, with unresolved D. Trimming stripped 0 bases from V and 4 bases from J, with 4 bases between. The germline V gene encodes CDR1 SGHRS and CDR2 YFSETQ. CDR3 length: 12 amino acids. The CDR3 loop reads CASSLGGYGYTF. The CDR3 region has the DNA TGCGCCAGCAGCTTGGGCGGCTATGGCTACACCTTC.